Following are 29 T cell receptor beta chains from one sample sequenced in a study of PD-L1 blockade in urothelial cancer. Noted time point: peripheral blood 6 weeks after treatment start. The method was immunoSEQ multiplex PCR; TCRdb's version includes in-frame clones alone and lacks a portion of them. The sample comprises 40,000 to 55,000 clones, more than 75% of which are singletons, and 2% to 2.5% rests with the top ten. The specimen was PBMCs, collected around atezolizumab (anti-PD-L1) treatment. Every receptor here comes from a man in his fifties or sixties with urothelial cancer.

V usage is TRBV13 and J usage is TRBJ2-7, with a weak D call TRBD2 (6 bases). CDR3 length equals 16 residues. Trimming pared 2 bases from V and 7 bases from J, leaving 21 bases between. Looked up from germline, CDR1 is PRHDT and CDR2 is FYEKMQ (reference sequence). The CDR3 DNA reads TGTGCCAGCAGCTTAATCGGGACTGGAATCCTACGGGAGCAGTACTTC. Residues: CASSLIGTGILREQYF.

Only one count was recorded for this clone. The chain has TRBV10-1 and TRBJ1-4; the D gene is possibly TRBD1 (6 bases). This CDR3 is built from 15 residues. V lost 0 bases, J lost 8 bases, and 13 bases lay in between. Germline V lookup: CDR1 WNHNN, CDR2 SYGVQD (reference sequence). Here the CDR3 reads CASSESGGAEEKLFF. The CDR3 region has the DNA TGCGCCAGCAGTGAGTCGGGGGGGGCGGAAGAAAAACTGTTTTTT.

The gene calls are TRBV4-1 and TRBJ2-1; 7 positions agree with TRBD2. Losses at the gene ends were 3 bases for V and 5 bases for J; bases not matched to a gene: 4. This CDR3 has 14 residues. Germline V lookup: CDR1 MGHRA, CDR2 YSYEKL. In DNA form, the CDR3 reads TGCGCCAGCAGCCAGGGACTATTAAACAATGAGCAGTTCTTC. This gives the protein CASSQGLLNNEQFF.

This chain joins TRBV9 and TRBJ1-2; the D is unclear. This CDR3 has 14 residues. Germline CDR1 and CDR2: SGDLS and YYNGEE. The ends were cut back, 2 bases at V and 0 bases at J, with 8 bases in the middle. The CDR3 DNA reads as TGTGCCAGCAGCGTTGAACCGGCTAACTATGGCTACACCTTC. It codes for CASSVEPANYGYTF.

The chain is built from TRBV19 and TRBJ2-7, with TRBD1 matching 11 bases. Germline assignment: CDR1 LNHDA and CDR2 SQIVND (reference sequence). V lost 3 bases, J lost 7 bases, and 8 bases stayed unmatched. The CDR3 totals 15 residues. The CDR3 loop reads CASSISDRGRREQYF. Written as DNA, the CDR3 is TGTGCCAGTAGTATTTCGGACAGGGGGCGCCGGGAGCAGTACTTC.

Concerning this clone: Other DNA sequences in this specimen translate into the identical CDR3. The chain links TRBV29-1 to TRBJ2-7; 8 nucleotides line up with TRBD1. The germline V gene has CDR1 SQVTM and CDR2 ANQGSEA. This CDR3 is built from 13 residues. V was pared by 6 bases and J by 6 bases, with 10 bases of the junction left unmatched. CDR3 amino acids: CSVGRTGRREQYF. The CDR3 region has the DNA TGCAGCGTAGGAAGGACAGGGCGTCGCGAGCAGTACTTC.

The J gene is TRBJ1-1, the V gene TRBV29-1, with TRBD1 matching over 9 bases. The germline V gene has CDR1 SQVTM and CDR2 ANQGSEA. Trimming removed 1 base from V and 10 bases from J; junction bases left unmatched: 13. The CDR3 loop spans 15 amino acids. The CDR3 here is CSVEANSGRQGVAFF. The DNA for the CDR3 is TGCAGCGTTGAAGCCAATTCGGGGAGACAGGGGGTAGCTTTCTTT.

CDR3: CASSQVSGKGQFF. CDR3 bases: TGTGCCAGCAGCCAGGTTAGCGGGAAGGGGCAGTTCTTC. The chain employs TRBV14 and TRBJ2-1; 8 bases fit TRBD2. The CDR3 has 13 residues. Germline values: CDR1 SGHDN, CDR2 FVKESK. The V segment lost 3 bases and the J segment 12 bases; nucleotides outside the gene matches: 7.

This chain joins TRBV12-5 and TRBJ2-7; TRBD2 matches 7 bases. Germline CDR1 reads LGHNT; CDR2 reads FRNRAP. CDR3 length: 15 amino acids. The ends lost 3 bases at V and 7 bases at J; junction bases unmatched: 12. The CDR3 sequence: CASGFSPPGGGEQYF. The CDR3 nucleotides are TGTGCTAGTGGTTTTAGCCCCCCGGGGGGTGGGGAGCAGTACTTC. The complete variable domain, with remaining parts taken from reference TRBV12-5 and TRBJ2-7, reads DARVTQTPRHKVTEMGQEVTMRCQPILGHNTVFWYRQTMMQGLELLAYFRNRAPLDDSGMPKDRFSAEMPDATLATLKIQPSEPRDSAVYFCASGFSPPGGGEQYFGPGTRLTVT.

CDR3 protein: CASSPGTPFTDTQYF. CDR3 sequence (DNA): TGTGCCAGCAGCCCCGGGACACCTTTCACAGATACGCAGTATTTT. This chain uses TRBV11-2 with TRBJ2-3; TRBD1 is a possible D gene (6 bases). Germline CDR1 reads SGHAT; CDR2 reads FQNNGV. The CDR3 length is 15 residues. V shed 5 bases and J shed 2 bases, with 14 bases lying between them.

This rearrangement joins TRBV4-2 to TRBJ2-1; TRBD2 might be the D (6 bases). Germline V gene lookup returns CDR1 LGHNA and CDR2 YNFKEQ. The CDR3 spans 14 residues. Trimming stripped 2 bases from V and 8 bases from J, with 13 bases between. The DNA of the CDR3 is TGTGCCAGCAGCCAAATTGGGGGGTCCGATGAGCAGTTCTTC. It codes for CASSQIGGSDEQFF.

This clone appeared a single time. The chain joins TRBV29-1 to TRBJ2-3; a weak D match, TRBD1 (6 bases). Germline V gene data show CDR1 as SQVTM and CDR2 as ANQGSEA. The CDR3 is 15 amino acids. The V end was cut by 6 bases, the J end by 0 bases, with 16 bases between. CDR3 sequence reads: CSVLGHQASTDTQYF. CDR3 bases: TGCAGCGTGCTGGGACATCAAGCTAGCACAGATACGCAGTATTTT.

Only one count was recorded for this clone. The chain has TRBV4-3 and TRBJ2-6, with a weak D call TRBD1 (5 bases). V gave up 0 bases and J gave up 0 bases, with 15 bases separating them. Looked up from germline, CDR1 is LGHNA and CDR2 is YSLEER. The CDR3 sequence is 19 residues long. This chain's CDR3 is CASSQDLGQHSSGANVLTF. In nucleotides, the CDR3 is TGCGCCAGCAGCCAAGATCTAGGACAACACTCCTCTGGGGCCAACGTCCTGACTTTC.

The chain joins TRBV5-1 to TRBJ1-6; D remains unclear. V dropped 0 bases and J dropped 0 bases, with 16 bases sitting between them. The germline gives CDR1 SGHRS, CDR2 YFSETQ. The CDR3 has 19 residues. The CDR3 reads CASSLDRLLQSSYNSPLHF. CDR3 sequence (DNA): TGCGCCAGCAGCTTGGACCGACTATTACAGAGCTCCTATAATTCACCCCTCCACTTT.

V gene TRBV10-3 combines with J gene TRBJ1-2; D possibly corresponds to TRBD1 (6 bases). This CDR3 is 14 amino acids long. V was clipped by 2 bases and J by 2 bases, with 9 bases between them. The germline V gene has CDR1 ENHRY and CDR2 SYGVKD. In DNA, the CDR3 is TGTGCCATCAGTGAGCCAGACAGGAACTATGGCTACACCTTC. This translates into CAISEPDRNYGYTF.

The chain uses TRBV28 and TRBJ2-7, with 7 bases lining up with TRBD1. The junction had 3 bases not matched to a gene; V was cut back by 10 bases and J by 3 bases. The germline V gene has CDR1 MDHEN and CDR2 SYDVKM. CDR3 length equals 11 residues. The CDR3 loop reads CATDRDYEQYF. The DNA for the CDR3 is TGTGCCACCGACAGGGACTACGAGCAGTACTTC.

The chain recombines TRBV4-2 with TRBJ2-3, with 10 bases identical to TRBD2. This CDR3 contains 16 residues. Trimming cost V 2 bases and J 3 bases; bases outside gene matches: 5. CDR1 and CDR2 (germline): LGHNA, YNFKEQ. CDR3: CASSQPAGLATDTQYF. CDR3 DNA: TGTGCCAGCAGCCAACCTGCGGGACTAGCGACAGATACGCAGTATTTT.

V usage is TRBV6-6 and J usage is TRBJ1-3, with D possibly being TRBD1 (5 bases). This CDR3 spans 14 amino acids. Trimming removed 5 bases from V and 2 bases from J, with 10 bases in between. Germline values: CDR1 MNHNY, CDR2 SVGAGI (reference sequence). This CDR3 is CASSHPGTGNTIYF. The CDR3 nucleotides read TGTGCCAGCAGTCACCCAGGGACTGGAAACACCATATATTTT.

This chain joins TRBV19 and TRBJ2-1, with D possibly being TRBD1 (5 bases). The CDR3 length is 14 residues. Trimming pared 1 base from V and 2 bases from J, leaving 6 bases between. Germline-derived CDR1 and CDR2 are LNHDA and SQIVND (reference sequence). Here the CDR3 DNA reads TGTGCCAGTAGTATAGCAGGGACCTACAATGAGCAGTTCTTC. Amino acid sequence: CASSIAGTYNEQFF.

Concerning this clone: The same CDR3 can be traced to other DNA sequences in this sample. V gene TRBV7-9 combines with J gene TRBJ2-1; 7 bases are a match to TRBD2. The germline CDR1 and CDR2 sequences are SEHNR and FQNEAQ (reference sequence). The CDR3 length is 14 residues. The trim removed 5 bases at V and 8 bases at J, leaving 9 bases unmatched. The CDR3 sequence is CASSLQGTTDEQFF. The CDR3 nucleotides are TGTGCCAGCAGCCTCCAAGGGACTACGGATGAGCAGTTCTTC.

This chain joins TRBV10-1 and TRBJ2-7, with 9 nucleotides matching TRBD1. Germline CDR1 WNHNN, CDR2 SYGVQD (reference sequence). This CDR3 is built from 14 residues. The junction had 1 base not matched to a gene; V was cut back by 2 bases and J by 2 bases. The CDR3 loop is CASSERTGAYEQYF. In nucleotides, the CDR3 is TGCGCCAGCAGTGAGCGGACAGGGGCCTACGAGCAGTACTTC.

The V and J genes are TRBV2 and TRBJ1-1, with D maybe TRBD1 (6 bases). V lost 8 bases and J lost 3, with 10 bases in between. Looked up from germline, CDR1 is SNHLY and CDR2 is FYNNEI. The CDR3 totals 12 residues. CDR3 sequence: CASQDSDTEAFF. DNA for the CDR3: TGTGCCAGCCAGGACAGCGACACTGAAGCTTTCTTT.

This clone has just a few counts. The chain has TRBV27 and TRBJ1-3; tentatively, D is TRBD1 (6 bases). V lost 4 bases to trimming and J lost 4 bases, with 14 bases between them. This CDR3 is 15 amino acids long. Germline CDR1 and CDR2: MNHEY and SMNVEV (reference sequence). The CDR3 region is CASSSAAGAGNTIYF. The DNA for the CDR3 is TGTGCCAGCAGTTCCGCGGCGGGGGCAGGAAACACCATATATTTT.

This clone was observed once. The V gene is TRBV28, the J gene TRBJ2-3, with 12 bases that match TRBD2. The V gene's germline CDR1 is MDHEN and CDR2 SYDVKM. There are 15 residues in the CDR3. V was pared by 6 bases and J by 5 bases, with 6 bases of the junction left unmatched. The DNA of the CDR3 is TGTGCCAGCAGATACAGGACTAGCGGGGTAGATACGCAGTATTTT. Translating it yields CASRYRTSGVDTQYF.

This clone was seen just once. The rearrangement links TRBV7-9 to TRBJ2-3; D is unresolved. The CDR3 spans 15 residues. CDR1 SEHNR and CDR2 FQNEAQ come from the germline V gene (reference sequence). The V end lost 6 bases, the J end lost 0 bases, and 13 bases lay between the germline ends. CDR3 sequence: CASRLSIISTDTQYF. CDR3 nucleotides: TGTGCCAGCAGATTGAGCATTATAAGCACAGATACGCAGTATTTT. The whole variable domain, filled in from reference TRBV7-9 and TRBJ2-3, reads DTGVSQNPRHKITKRGQNVTFRCDPISEHNRLYWYRQTLGQGPEFLTYFQNEAQLEKSRLLSDRFSAERPKGSFSTLEIQRTEQGDSAMYLCASRLSIISTDTQYFGPGTRLTVL.

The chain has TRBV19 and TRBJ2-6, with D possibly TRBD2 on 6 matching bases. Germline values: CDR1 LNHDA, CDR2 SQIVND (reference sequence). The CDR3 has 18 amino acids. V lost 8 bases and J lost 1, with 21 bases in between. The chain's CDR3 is CASGETGLLRSGANVLTF. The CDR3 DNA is TGTGCCAGTGGGGAGACGGGACTCCTTAGATCTGGGGCCAACGTCCTGACTTTC.

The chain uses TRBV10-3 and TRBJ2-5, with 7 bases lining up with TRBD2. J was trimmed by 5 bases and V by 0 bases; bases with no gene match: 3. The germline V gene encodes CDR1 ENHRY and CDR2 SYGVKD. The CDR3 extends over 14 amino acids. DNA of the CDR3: TGTGCCATCAGTGAGTCGTGGGGAGGGGAGACCCAGTACTTC. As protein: CAISESWGGETQYF.

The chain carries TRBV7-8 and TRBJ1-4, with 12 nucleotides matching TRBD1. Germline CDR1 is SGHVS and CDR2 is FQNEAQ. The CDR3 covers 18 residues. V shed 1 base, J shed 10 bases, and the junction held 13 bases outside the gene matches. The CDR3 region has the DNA TGTGCCAGCAGCTTAGGGGGACAGGGGGCTTCTACCCCTTTAAAACTGTTTTTT. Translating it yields CASSLGGQGASTPLKLFF.

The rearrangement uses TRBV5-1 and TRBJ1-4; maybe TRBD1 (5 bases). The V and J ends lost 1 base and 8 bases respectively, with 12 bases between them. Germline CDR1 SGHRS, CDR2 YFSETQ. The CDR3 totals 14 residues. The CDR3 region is CASSLTGVGEKLFF. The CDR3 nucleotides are TGCGCCAGCAGCTTGACGGGGGTAGGGGAAAAACTGTTTTTT.